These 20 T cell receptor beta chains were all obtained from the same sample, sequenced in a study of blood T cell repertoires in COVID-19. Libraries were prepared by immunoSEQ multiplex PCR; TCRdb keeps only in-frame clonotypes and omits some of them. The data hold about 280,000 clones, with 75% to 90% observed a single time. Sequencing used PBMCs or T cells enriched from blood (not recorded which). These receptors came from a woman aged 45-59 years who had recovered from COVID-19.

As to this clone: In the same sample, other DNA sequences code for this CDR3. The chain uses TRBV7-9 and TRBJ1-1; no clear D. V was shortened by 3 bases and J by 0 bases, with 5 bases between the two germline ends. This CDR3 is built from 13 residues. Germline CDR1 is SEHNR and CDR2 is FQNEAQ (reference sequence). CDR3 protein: CASSLTVNTEAFF. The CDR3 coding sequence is TGTGCCAGCAGCTTGACTGTGAACACTGAAGCTTTCTTT.

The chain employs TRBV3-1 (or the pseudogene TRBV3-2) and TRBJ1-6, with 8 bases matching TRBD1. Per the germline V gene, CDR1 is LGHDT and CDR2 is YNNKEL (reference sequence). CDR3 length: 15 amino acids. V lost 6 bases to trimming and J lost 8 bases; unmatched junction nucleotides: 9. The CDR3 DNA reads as TGTGCCAGCAGGCGACAGGGGATCGAAGATTCACCCCTCCACTTT. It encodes CASRRQGIEDSPLHF.

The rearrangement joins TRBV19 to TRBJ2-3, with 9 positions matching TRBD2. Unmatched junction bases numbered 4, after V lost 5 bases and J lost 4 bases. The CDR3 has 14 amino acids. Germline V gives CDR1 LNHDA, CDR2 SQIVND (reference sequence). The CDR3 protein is CASSLAGSSDTQYF. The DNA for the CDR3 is TGTGCCAGTAGTCTAGCGGGGTCCTCAGATACGCAGTATTTT.

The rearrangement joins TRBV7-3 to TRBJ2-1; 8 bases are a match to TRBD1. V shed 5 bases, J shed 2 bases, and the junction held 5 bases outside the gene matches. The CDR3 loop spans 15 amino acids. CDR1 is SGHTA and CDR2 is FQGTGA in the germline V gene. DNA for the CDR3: TGTGCCAGCAGCACGACAGGGGACGCCTACAATGAGCAGTTCTTC. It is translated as CASSTTGDAYNEQFF.

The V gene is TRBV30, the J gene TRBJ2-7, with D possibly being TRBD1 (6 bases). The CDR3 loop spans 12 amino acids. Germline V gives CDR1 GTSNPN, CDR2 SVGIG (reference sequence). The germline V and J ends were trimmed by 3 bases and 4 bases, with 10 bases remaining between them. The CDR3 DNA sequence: TGTGCCTGGAGCGCAGGGGTTTACGAGCAGTACTTC. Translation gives CAWSAGVYEQYF.

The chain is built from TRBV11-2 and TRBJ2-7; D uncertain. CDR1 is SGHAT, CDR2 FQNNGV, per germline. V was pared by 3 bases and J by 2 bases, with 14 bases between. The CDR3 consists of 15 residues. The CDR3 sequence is CASSFGRGATYEQYF. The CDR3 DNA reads TGTGCCAGCAGCTTCGGTCGTGGAGCTACCTACGAGCAGTACTTC.

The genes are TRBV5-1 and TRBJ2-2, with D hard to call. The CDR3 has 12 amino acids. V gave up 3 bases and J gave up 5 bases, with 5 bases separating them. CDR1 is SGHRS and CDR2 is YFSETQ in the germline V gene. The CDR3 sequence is CASSSRTGELFF. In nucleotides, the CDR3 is TGCGCCAGCAGCTCGCGAACCGGGGAGCTGTTTTTT.

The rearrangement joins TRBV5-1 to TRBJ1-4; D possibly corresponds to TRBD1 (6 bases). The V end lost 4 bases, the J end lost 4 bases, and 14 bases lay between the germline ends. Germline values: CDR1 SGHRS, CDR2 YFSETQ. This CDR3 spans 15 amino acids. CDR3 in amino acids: CASSARQAFNEKLFF. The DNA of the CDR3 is TGCGCCAGCAGCGCCAGACAGGCATTTAATGAAAAACTGTTTTTT.

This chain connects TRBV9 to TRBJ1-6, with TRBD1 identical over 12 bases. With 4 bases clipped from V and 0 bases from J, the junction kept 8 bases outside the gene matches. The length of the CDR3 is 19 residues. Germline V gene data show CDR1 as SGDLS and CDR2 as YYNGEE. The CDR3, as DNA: TGTGCCAGCAGCCCAGGGACAGGGGGCGTCCTCTCCTATAATTCACCCCTCCACTTT. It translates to CASSPGTGGVLSYNSPLHF.

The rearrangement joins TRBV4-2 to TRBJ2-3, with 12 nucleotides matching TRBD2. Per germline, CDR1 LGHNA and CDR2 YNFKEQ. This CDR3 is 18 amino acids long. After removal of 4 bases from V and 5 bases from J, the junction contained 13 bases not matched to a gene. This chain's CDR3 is CASSPTPSGRESGDTQYF. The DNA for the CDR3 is TGTGCCAGCAGCCCGACCCCTAGCGGGAGGGAGTCGGGAGATACGCAGTATTTT.

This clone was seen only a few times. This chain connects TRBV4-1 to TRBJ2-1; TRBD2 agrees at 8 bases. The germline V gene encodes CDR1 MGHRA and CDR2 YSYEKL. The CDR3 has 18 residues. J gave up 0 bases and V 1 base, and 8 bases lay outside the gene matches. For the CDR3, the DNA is TGCGCCAGCAGCCAAGCGGTTAGCGGGAAGAGCTCCTACAATGAGCAGTTCTTC. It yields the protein CASSQAVSGKSSYNEQFF.

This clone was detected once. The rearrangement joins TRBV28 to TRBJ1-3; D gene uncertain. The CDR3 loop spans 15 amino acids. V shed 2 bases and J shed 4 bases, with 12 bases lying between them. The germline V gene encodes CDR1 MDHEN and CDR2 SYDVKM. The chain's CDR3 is CASSLGQAGGNTIYF. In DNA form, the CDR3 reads TGTGCCAGCAGTTTAGGGCAGGCGGGGGGAAACACCATATATTTT.

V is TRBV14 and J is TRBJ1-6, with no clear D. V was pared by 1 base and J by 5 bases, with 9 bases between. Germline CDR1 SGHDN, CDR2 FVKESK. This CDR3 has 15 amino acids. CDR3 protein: CASSQVRGNNSPLHF. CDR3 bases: TGTGCCAGCAGCCAAGTTCGAGGTAATAATTCACCCCTCCACTTT.

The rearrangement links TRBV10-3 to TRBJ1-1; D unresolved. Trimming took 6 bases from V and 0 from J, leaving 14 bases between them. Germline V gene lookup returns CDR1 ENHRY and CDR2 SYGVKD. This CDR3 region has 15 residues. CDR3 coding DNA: TGTGCCATCAGCGGGTCGGAGGGTATGAACACTGAAGCTTTCTTT. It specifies CAISGSEGMNTEAFF.

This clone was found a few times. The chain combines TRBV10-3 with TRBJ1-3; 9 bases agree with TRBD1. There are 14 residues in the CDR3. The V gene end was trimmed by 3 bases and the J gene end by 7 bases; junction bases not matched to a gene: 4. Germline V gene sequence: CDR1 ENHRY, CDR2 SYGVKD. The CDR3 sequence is CAISDPTGGNTIYF. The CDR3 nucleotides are TGTGCCATCAGTGACCCGACAGGGGGGAACACCATATATTTT.

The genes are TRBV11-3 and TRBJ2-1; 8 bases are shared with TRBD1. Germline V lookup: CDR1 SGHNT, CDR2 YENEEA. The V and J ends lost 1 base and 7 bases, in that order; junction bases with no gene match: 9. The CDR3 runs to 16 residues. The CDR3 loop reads CASSLGRTGNLNEQFF. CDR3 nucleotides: TGTGCCAGCAGCTTAGGACGGACAGGGAATTTAAATGAGCAGTTCTTC.

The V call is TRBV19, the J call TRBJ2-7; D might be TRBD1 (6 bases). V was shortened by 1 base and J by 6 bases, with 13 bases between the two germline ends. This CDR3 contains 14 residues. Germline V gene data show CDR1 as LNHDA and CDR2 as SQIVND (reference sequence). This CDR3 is CASSIGSGGSEQYF. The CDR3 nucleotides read TGTGCCAGTAGTATAGGAAGTGGGGGCTCCGAGCAGTACTTC.

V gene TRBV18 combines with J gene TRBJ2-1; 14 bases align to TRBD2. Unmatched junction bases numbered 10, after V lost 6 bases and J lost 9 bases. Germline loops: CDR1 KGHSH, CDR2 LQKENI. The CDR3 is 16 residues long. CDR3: CASSLSGTSGSAEQFF. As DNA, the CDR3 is TGTGCCAGCTCGCTCTCCGGGACTAGCGGGAGCGCTGAGCAGTTCTTC.

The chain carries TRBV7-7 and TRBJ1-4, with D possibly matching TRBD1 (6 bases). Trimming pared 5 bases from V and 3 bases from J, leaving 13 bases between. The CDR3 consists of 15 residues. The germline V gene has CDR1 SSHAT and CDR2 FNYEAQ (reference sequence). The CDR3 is CASSATGNPNEKLFF. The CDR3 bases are TGTGCCAGCAGCGCCACAGGGAATCCTAATGAAAAACTGTTTTTT. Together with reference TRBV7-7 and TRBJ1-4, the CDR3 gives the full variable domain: GAGVSQSPRYKVTKRGQDVTLRCDPISSHATLYWYQQALGQGPEFLTYFNYEAQPDKSGLPSDRFSAERPEGSISTLTIQRTEQRDSAMYRCASSATGNPNEKLFFGSGTQLSVL.

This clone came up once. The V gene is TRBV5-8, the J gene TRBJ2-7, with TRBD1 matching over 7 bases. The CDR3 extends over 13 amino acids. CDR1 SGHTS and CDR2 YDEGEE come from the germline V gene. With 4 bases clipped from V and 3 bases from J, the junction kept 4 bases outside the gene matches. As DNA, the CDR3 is TGTGCCAGCAGCGTAGGGACAGACTACGAGCAGTACTTC. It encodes CASSVGTDYEQYF.